The 14 T cell receptor beta chains in this list originate from one sample, sequenced in a study of technical replicates of blood from a few donors. TCRdb's copy holds only in-frame clones and misses some; the assay was immunoSEQ multiplex PCR. The table has under 95,000 clones, about 95% seen once; the top ten hold over 0.2%. Material for sequencing was T cells isolated from PBMCs. These receptors originate from a human donor in good health.

The chain uses TRBV7-2 and TRBJ1-1, with D possibly TRBD1 on 6 matching bases. Germline V gives CDR1 SGHTA, CDR2 FQGNSA. This CDR3 has 13 residues. The germline V and J ends were trimmed by 1 base and 4 bases, with 7 bases remaining between them. The CDR3 reads CASSLEGGTEAFF. In DNA, the CDR3 is TGTGCCAGCAGCTTAGAAGGGGGCACTGAAGCTTTCTTT.

The rearrangement joins TRBV4-1 to TRBJ2-7; possibly TRBD2 for D (5 bases). Germline CDR1 MGHRA, CDR2 YSYEKL. The CDR3 is made up of 14 amino acids. Trimming shortened V by 0 bases and J by 7 bases, and 13 bases separated the two germline ends. CDR3 in DNA: TGCGCCAGCAGCCAAGAGGAAAACCGGAGGGAGCAGTACTTC. As protein: CASSQEENRREQYF.

This clone was picked up a small number of times. V and J are TRBV27 and TRBJ1-2, with a possible D match to TRBD1 (6 bases). Germline lookup yields CDR1 MNHEY and CDR2 SMNVEV (reference sequence). V lost 6 bases to trimming and J lost 10 bases, with 18 bases between them. The CDR3 length is 13 residues. The CDR3: CASSRDMLVPYTF. DNA of the CDR3: TGTGCCAGCAGCCGGGACATGCTGGTACCCTACACCTTC.

This clone was detected a few times. The chain employs TRBV19 and TRBJ1-1; D is unresolved. CDR1 and CDR2 from the germline V gene are LNHDA and SQIVND (reference sequence). The V and J ends lost 1 base and 3 bases respectively, with 6 bases between them. The CDR3 runs 13 residues. CDR3 region: CASSIVFDTEAFF. The CDR3 coding sequence is TGTGCCAGTAGTATAGTATTCGACACTGAAGCTTTCTTT. Variable domain in full (rest from reference TRBV19 and TRBJ1-1): DGGITQSPKYLFRKEGQNVTLSCEQNLNHDAMYWYRQDPGQGLRLIYYSQIVNDFQKGDIAEGYSVSREKKESFPLTVTSAQKNPTAFYLCASSIVFDTEAFFGQGTRLTVV.

CDR3 residues: CASSLTASGNQPQHF. The CDR3 DNA reads as TGTGCCAGCAGCTTAACCGCGAGTGGCAATCAGCCCCAGCATTTT. J is TRBJ1-5 and V is TRBV7-3; unclear D gene. The CDR3 runs 15 residues. The V end was cut by 0 bases, the J end by 2 bases, with 8 bases between. Germline CDR1 SGHTA, CDR2 FQGTGA.

This clone was seen a single time. The chain has TRBV7-9 and TRBJ2-2; perhaps TRBD2 as D (7 bases). V lost 5 bases to trimming and J lost 6 bases, with 13 bases between them. Germline V gene lookup returns CDR1 SEHNR and CDR2 FQNEAQ (reference sequence). This CDR3 has 14 amino acids. The DNA for the CDR3 is TGTGCCAGCAGCACCACAGGGAGGGCCGGGGAGCTGTTTTTT. Translated, it gives CASSTTGRAGELFF.

The chain employs TRBV14 and TRBJ2-7; TRBD2 matches at 13 bases. The V gene's germline CDR1 is SGHDN and CDR2 FVKESK. V lost 2 bases to trimming and J lost 0 bases; unmatched junction nucleotides: 10. The length of the CDR3 is 19 residues. The CDR3 nucleotides read TGTGCCAGCAGCCAACTTAGGACTAGCGGGAGACTTCCCTCCTACGAGCAGTACTTC. Protein: CASSQLRTSGRLPSYEQYF. Full variable domain (outside the CDR3, taken from reference TRBV14 and TRBJ2-7): EAGVTQFPSHSVIEKGQTVTLRCDPISGHDNLYWYRRVMGKEIKFLLHFVKESKQDESGMPNNRFLAERTGGTYSTLKVQPAELEDSGVYFCASSQLRTSGRLPSYEQYFGPGTRLTVT.

The J gene is TRBJ1-1, the V gene TRBV5-1; 12 nucleotides agree with TRBD1. The CDR3 consists of 12 residues. Trimming took 7 bases from V and 8 from J; bases not matched to a gene: 3. Germline CDR1 reads SGHRS; CDR2 reads YFSETQ. In nucleotides, the CDR3 is TGCGCCAGCGGGACAGGGGGCAGGGAAGCTTTCTTT. Its protein is CASGTGGREAFF.

The rearrangement joins TRBV10-1 to TRBJ2-7, with 7 bases fitting TRBD1. There are 13 residues in the CDR3. J was trimmed by 5 bases and V by 7 bases; bases with no gene match: 8. Per the germline V gene, CDR1 is WNHNN and CDR2 is SYGVQD (reference sequence). The CDR3 here is CASIAPGGNEQYF. CDR3 coding DNA: TGCGCCAGCATAGCCCCAGGGGGAAACGAGCAGTACTTC.

V gene TRBV20-1 combines with J gene TRBJ2-2; D remains ambiguous. V lost 6 bases to trimming and J lost 7 bases, with 9 bases between them. Germline CDR1 DFQATT, CDR2 SNEGSKA (reference sequence). The CDR3 runs to 11 residues. The CDR3 bases are TGCAGTGCCAGACACGGCGGGGAGCTGTTTTTT. The encoded protein is CSARHGGELFF.

This chain joins TRBV30 and TRBJ1-2; unclear D gene. The V end lost 2 bases, the J end lost 5 bases, and 12 bases lay between the germline ends. CDR1 and CDR2 from the germline V gene are GTSNPN and SVGIG (reference sequence). The CDR3 contains 13 residues. CDR3 amino acids: CAWSWEGGYGYTF. As DNA, the CDR3 is TGTGCCTGGAGTTGGGAGGGAGGGTATGGCTACACCTTC.

This clone is a singleton in its sample. The junction and the germline gene differ at one end; a read error may be behind it. V is TRBV7-7 and J is TRBJ2-6; TRBD1 might be the D (6 bases). The CDR3 runs 17 residues. Germline CDR1 reads SSHAT; CDR2 reads FNYEAQ (reference sequence). Here the CDR3 DNA reads TGTGCTAGCAGCCCGAACTCGGGACACTCTGGGGCCAACGTCCTGACTTTC. It specifies CASSPNSGHSGANVLTF.

The chain carries TRBV19 and TRBJ2-7; D unclear. Trimming pared 5 bases from V and 2 bases from J, leaving 7 bases between. The CDR3 loop spans 12 amino acids. Per the germline V gene, CDR1 is LNHDA and CDR2 is SQIVND (reference sequence). The CDR3 loop is CASSPGTYEQYF. For the CDR3, the DNA is TGTGCCAGTAGTCCCGGTACCTACGAGCAGTACTTC.

The V gene is TRBV25-1, the J gene TRBJ2-5; 11 bases are shared with TRBD1. Germline-derived CDR1 and CDR2 are MGHDK and SYGVNS. This CDR3 is 17 amino acids long. The junction had 6 bases not matched to a gene; V was cut back by 1 base and J by 2 bases. CDR3 amino acids: CASSELVRDRGQETQYF. CDR3 nucleotides: TGTGCCAGCAGTGAATTAGTAAGGGACAGGGGGCAAGAGACCCAGTACTTC.